The 26 T cell receptor beta chains below were found in one sample sequenced in a study of blood T cell repertoires in COVID-19. Method: immunoSEQ multiplex PCR; TCRdb's copy keeps in-frame clones and lacks some. The profile covers about 190,000 clones, with roughly 80% appearing a single time and approximately 4.7% taken by the ten largest. Sequencing was done on a sample of PBMCs or T cells enriched from blood (not recorded which). These receptors were taken from a woman in her sixties with acute COVID-19.

The chain recombines TRBV13 with TRBJ2-7, with 7 bases matching TRBD1. With 5 bases clipped from V and 6 bases from J, the junction kept 7 bases outside the gene matches. The CDR3 runs 13 residues. Germline CDR1 reads PRHDT; CDR2 reads FYEKMQ (reference sequence). CDR3 loop: CASSRTNRGEQYF. The CDR3 DNA reads TGTGCCAGCAGCAGAACAAACAGGGGCGAGCAGTACTTC. The entire variable domain, with the rest obtained from reference TRBV13 and TRBJ2-7, is as follows: AAGVIQSPRHLIKEKRETATLKCYPIPRHDTVYWYQQGPGQDPQFLISFYEKMQSDKGSIPDRFSAQQFSDYHSELNMSSLELGDSALYFCASSRTNRGEQYFGPGTRLTVT.

The sample holds a few counts of this clone. CDR3 DNA sequence: TGTGCCAGCAGCTTCACAGGGAACGAGCAGTACTTC. Its protein is CASSFTGNEQYF. V gene TRBV7-9 combines with J gene TRBJ2-7, with D possibly being TRBD1 (6 bases). The germline CDR1 and CDR2 sequences are SEHNR and FQNEAQ (reference sequence). V dropped 3 bases and J dropped 5 bases, with 8 bases sitting between them. The length of the CDR3 is 12 residues.

The sample holds one count of this clone. V usage is TRBV4-3 and J usage is TRBJ2-1, with D possibly TRBD2 on 7 matching bases. V shed 0 bases and J shed 0 bases, with 15 bases lying between them. This CDR3 spans 18 amino acids. Per germline, CDR1 LGHNA and CDR2 YSLEER. CDR3 sequence: CASSQDRGGLSSYNEQFF. The CDR3 nucleotides read TGCGCCAGCAGCCAAGATAGGGGGGGACTGAGCTCCTACAATGAGCAGTTCTTC.

The genes are TRBV30 and TRBJ2-3; 9 bases agree with TRBD2. Germline V gene sequence: CDR1 GTSNPN, CDR2 SVGIG (reference sequence). This CDR3 has 13 residues. The trim removed 3 bases at V and 4 bases at J, leaving 2 bases unmatched. The DNA for the CDR3 is TGTGCCTGGAGGCGGGAGGGGTCAGATACGCAGTATTTT. Protein: CAWRREGSDTQYF.

The chain has TRBV10-3 and TRBJ1-1, with D possibly matching TRBD1 (6 bases). This CDR3 comprises 13 residues. Germline lookup yields CDR1 ENHRY and CDR2 SYGVKD. V was cut by 3 bases and J by 6 bases, with 11 bases left in between. The CDR3 DNA is TGTGCCATCAGTGATGAGGGACACCCTGAAGCTTTCTTT. Amino acids: CAISDEGHPEAFF.

The V call is TRBV7-7, the J call TRBJ2-1; possible D gene TRBD1, 5 bases. Germline V gene sequence: CDR1 SSHAT, CDR2 FNYEAQ (reference sequence). The V end lost 1 base, the J end lost 3 bases, and 13 bases lay between the germline ends. The CDR3 totals 16 residues. Written as DNA, the CDR3 is TGTGCCAGCAGCTTAGTAAGGGGCGGTTTCTACAATGAGCAGTTCTTC. It specifies CASSLVRGGFYNEQFF. The variable domain in full, with the rest retrieved from reference TRBV7-7 and TRBJ2-1, is GAGVSQSPRYKVTKRGQDVTLRCDPISSHATLYWYQQALGQGPEFLTYFNYEAQPDKSGLPSDRFSAERPEGSISTLTIQRTEQRDSAMYRCASSLVRGGFYNEQFFGPGTRLTVL.

V gene TRBV6-2 or TRBV6-3 combines with J gene TRBJ1-5; 12 positions match TRBD1. The length of the CDR3 is 16 residues. V shed 2 bases, J shed 4 bases, and the junction held 3 bases outside the gene matches. Looked up from germline, CDR1 is MNHEY and CDR2 is SVGEGT. CDR3 loop: CASSYRGQGANQPQHF. The CDR3 coding sequence is TGTGCCAGCAGTTACCGGGGACAGGGGGCGAATCAGCCCCAGCATTTT.

This chain links TRBV12-3 or TRBV12-4 with TRBJ1-2; possibly TRBD1 for D (5 bases). V lost 6 bases and J 7 bases, leaving 15 bases between the germline ends. The CDR3 spans 13 residues. CDR3 loop: CASRRRGLSGYTF. The CDR3 coding sequence is TGTGCCAGCAGGCGACGGGGACTCTCTGGCTACACCTTC.

The CDR3 bases are TGTGCCAGCAGCTCCAGTCCATCTTACGAGCAGTACTTC. It codes for CASSSSPSYEQYF. The chain joins TRBV11-2 to TRBJ2-7; D gene ambiguous. Trimming cost V 4 bases and J 4 bases, with 11 bases left between them. Looked up from germline, CDR1 is SGHAT and CDR2 is FQNNGV. The CDR3 totals 13 residues.

As DNA, the CDR3 is TGTGCCAGCACCCGAGGTGGTTCACAGGGTTTCACTGAAGCTTTCTTT. As protein: CASTRGGSQGFTEAFF. This chain uses TRBV9 with TRBJ1-1; the D gene is possibly TRBD1 (6 bases). The V end lost 6 bases, the J end lost 4 bases, and 22 bases lay between the germline ends. Germline loops: CDR1 SGDLS, CDR2 YYNGEE. CDR3 length equals 16 residues.

This clone has just a few counts. The V gene is TRBV3-1 (or the pseudogene TRBV3-2), the J gene TRBJ1-4; D is undetermined. CDR1 and CDR2 (germline): LGHDT, YNNKEL (reference sequence). This CDR3 spans 12 amino acids. Trimming took 2 bases from V and 5 from J, leaving 3 bases between them. CDR3 DNA sequence: TGTGCCAGCAGCCAACTAAATGAAAAACTGTTTTTT. It codes for CASSQLNEKLFF.

The chain employs TRBV19 and TRBJ2-5, with D tentatively TRBD1 (6 bases). CDR3 length: 14 residues. V lost 8 bases, J lost 7 bases, and 20 bases lay in between. Germline V gives CDR1 LNHDA, CDR2 SQIVND (reference sequence). Here the CDR3 reads CASGPRQDQGTQYF. CDR3 nucleotide sequence: TGTGCCAGTGGACCGCGACAGGACCAGGGGACCCAGTACTTC. Filled out from reference TRBV19 and TRBJ2-5, the complete variable domain reads DGGITQSPKYLFRKEGQNVTLSCEQNLNHDAMYWYRQDPGQGLRLIYYSQIVNDFQKGDIAEGYSVSREKKESFPLTVTSAQKNPTAFYLCASGPRQDQGTQYFGPGTRLLVL.

The chain has TRBV7-9 and TRBJ1-6, with 11 bases fitting TRBD1. Germline CDR1 SEHNR, CDR2 FQNEAQ (reference sequence). The CDR3 sequence is 17 residues long. Trimming removed 4 bases from V and 4 bases from J; junction bases left unmatched: 6. CDR3 loop: CASSSGTGGGYNSPLHF. The CDR3 nucleotides read TGTGCCAGCAGCTCCGGGACAGGGGGGGGTTATAATTCACCCCTCCACTTT.

The rearrangement joins TRBV5-5 to TRBJ1-5; TRBD1 is a possible D gene (5 bases). This CDR3 region has 16 residues. The V end was cut by 1 base, the J end by 1 base, with 12 bases between. The germline V gene has CDR1 SGHKS and CDR2 YYEKEE (reference sequence). CDR3: CASSLLWGESNQPQHF. CDR3 bases: TGTGCCAGCAGCTTGCTTTGGGGGGAAAGCAATCAGCCCCAGCATTTT.

This chain joins TRBV7-8 and TRBJ1-2; D is possibly TRBD1 (6 bases). The CDR3 runs to 13 residues. Germline V gene sequence: CDR1 SGHVS, CDR2 FQNEAQ. The V end was cut by 4 bases, the J end by 8 bases, with 14 bases between. CDR3: CASSSDRLGGYTF. Written as DNA, the CDR3 is TGTGCCAGCAGCTCCGACAGGTTAGGCGGCTACACCTTC.

The chain couples TRBV2 to TRBJ1-1; tentatively, D is TRBD1 (5 bases). The CDR3 has 13 amino acids. Germline V gene lookup returns CDR1 SNHLY and CDR2 FYNNEI. V lost 6 bases to trimming and J lost 1 base, with 9 bases between them. This CDR3 is CASSWQGNTEAFF. CDR3 DNA: TGTGCCAGCAGCTGGCAGGGGAACACTGAAGCTTTCTTT.

The chain links TRBV7-9 to TRBJ2-4; D possibly corresponds to TRBD1 (5 bases). V was clipped by 2 bases and J by 5 bases, with 7 bases between them. The CDR3 extends over 13 amino acids. CDR1 SEHNR and CDR2 FQNEAQ come from the germline V gene (reference sequence). CDR3 in amino acids: CASSLQGENIQYF. The CDR3 coding sequence is TGTGCCAGCAGCTTACAGGGTGAAAACATTCAGTACTTC.

This chain uses TRBV7-9 with TRBJ2-6; possible D gene TRBD2, 5 bases. The V end lost 7 bases, the J end lost 0 bases, and 13 bases lay between the germline ends. The CDR3 totals 16 residues. CDR1 SEHNR and CDR2 FQNEAQ come from the germline V gene (reference sequence). CDR3 residues: CASTSWGDSGANVLTF. The CDR3 DNA is TGTGCCAGCACCTCTTGGGGAGACTCTGGGGCCAACGTCCTGACTTTC.

The chain recombines TRBV7-8 with TRBJ1-2; D gene ambiguous. The length of the CDR3 is 14 residues. Germline loops: CDR1 SGHVS, CDR2 FQNEAQ. V lost 1 base and J 8 bases, leaving 14 bases between the germline ends. CDR3 loop: CASSLDSGVRGYTF. The CDR3 DNA reads TGTGCCAGCAGCTTAGATTCCGGGGTTCGGGGCTACACCTTC. The full variable domain, rest sourced from reference TRBV7-8 and TRBJ1-2, is GAGVSQSPRYKVAKRGQDVALRCDPISGHVSLFWYQQALGQGPEFLTYFQNEAQLDKSGLPSDRFFAERPEGSVSTLKIQRTQQEDSAVYLCASSLDSGVRGYTFGSGTRLTVV.

The V gene is TRBV7-2, the J gene TRBJ2-2; TRBD2 matches at 8 bases. This CDR3 region has 16 residues. Per the germline V gene, CDR1 is SGHTA and CDR2 is FQGNSA. V trimming: 5 bases; J trimming: 4 bases; junction bases outside the gene matches: 9. CDR3 coding DNA: TGTGCCAGCAGCAAGGCGGGGGGCTGGTTCACCGGGGAGCTGTTTTTT. This gives the protein CASSKAGGWFTGELFF.

The rearrangement joins TRBV5-1 to TRBJ2-7, with no clear D. Germline V gene sequence: CDR1 SGHRS, CDR2 YFSETQ. The CDR3 is 10 amino acids. Here the CDR3 DNA reads TGCGCCAGCAGCTCCTTTCTTTTCCTCGTC. This sequence encodes CASSSFLFLV.

The genes are TRBV30 and TRBJ1-3; no reliable D call. The CDR3 extends over 14 amino acids. Trimming removed 0 bases at V and 4 bases at J, with 10 bases between. CDR1 and CDR2 (germline): GTSNPN, SVGIG (reference sequence). The CDR3: CAWSVPGSGNTIYF. CDR3 DNA: TGTGCCTGGAGTGTACCGGGTTCAGGAAACACCATATATTTT.

V and J are TRBV5-4 and TRBJ1-2; 9 bases align to TRBD1. CDR3 size: 14 residues. The germline CDR1 and CDR2 sequences are SGHNT and YYREEE (reference sequence). Unmatched junction bases numbered 16, after V lost 9 bases and J lost 10 bases. Here the CDR3 reads CATSSGLGQGFYTF. The CDR3 DNA is TGTGCCACGTCCTCCGGGCTGGGACAGGGCTTCTACACCTTC.

This clone has a single count. Germline and junction disagree at one end, which may indicate a read error. The chain recombines TRBV3-1 (or the pseudogene TRBV3-2) with TRBJ1-1; D may be TRBD1 (5 bases). Germline V gene data show CDR1 as LGHDT and CDR2 as YNNKEL (reference sequence). This CDR3 spans 15 amino acids. The CDR3 is CASSPTGTDSQLGVF. The CDR3 DNA follows: TGTGCCAGCAGTCCCACCGGGACTGACAGCCAGTTGGGGGTCTTT.

The rearrangement uses TRBV29-1 and TRBJ2-1; possibly TRBD2 for D (5 bases). Germline values: CDR1 SQVTM, CDR2 ANQGSEA. The germline V and J ends were trimmed by 5 bases and 0 bases, with 17 bases remaining between them. The CDR3 runs 16 residues. The CDR3 nucleotides read TGCAGCGTTCCCCGGGTCGAGGGTTACTCCTACAATGAGCAGTTCTTC. This codes for CSVPRVEGYSYNEQFF.

The V call is TRBV28, the J call TRBJ1-4; D not resolved. The V end lost 2 bases, the J end lost 5 bases, and 6 bases lay between the germline ends. Looked up from germline, CDR1 is MDHEN and CDR2 is SYDVKM. The CDR3 covers 13 residues. CDR3 sequence reads: CASSLIQNEKLFF. The CDR3 coding sequence is TGTGCCAGCAGTTTAATCCAGAATGAAAAACTGTTTTTT.